This T cell receptor beta chain was captured in a study of T cell repertoires in cytomegalovirus infection. As for the study in general: Recently identified HLA-C-restricted CMV epitopes were among the peptides used. Matching HLA type and CMV infection were both indicated by public TCR beta signatures. Points from the study as a whole: HLA-C-restricted TCR beta clonotypes specific for CMV led the ex vivo response.

The V gene lost 2 bases and the J gene lost 7 bases, with 14 bases spanning the gap. The CDR3 is made up of 15 amino acids. TCRdb independently ran MiXCR on the reads; one entry per CDR3 protein. The sample gives more than 55,000 distinct CDR3 sequences, 20% of which show up once; 55% to 75% is in the top ten. The table lists this clonotype with a count of one. What it binds is not known. The sequence was collected from a human donor in good health (CMV status not recorded). Some clones in this sample may be carry-over from other donors' samples. J is TRBJ2-2 and V is TRBV12-3 or TRBV12-4; possible D gene TRBD1, 6 bases. Sequencing was performed on CD8+ T cells from cultured PBMCs, taken from culture after CMV antigen stimulation. The CDR3 coding sequence is TGTGCCAGCAGTTTATACGGGACAACCGGCGGGGAGCTGTTTTTT. It codes for CASSLYGTTGGELFF.